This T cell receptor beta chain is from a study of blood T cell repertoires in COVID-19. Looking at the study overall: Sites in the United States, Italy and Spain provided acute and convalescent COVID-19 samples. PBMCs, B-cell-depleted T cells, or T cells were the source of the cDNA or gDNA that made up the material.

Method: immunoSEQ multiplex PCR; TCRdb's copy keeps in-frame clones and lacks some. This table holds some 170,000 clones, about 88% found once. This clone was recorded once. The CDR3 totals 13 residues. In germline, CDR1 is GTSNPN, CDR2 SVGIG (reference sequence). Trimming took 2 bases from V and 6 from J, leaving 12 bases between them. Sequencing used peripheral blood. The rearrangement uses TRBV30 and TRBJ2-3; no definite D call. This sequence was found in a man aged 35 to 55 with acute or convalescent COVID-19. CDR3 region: CAWSSRSTDTQYF. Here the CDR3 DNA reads TGTGCCTGGAGTTCGCGGTCCACGGATACGCAGTATTTT.